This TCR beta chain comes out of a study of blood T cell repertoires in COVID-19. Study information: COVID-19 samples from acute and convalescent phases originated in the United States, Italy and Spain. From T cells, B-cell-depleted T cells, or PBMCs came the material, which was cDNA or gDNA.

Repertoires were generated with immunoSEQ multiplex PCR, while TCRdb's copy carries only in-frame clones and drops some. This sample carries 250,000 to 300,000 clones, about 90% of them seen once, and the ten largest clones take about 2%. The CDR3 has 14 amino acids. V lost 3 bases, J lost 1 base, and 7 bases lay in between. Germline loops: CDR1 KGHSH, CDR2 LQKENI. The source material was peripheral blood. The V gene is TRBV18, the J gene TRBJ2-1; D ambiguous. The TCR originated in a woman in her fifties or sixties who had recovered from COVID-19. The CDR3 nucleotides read TGTGCCAGCTCACCCGACTGGTCCTACAATGAGCAGTTCTTC. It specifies CASSPDWSYNEQFF.